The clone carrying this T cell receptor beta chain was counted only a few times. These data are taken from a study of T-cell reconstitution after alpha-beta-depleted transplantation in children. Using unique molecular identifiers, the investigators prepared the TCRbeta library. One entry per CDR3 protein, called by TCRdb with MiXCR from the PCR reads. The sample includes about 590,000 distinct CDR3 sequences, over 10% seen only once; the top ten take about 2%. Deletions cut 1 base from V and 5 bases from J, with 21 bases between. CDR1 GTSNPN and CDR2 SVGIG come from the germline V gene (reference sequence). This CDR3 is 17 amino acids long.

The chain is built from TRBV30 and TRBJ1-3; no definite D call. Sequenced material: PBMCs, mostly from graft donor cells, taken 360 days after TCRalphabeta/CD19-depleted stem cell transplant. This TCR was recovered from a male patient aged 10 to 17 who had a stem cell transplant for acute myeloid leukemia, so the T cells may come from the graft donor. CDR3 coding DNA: TGTGCCTGGAGTGAAGGGCACCTTTTGGGTGTCAGAAACACCATATATTTT. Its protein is CAWSEGHLLGVRNTIYF. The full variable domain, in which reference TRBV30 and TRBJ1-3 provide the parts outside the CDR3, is SQTIHQWPATLVQPVGSPLSLECTVEGTSNPNLYWYRQAAGRGLQLLFYSVGIGQISSEVPQNLSASRPQDRQFILSSKKLLLSDSGFYLCAWSEGHLLGVRNTIYFGEGSWLTVV.